This T cell receptor beta chain was sequenced in a study of CD4 T cells in relation to SARS-CoV-2 and coronaviruses. On the study more broadly: Convalescent donors were aged about 21 to 75, with median roughly 42 years. Convalescent patients were fewer than ten males and a handful of females; two were Hispanic. General study points: Samples before the pandemic and after infection were not matched within any donor.

Details on this clone: Its matching antigen is unknown.

Assay: immunoSEQ multiplex PCR; the TCRdb copy retains only in-frame clones and omits some. This sample yields 35,000 to 40,000 clones, of which 82% are seen a single time; under 6% belongs to the top ten. Germline V gene sequence: CDR1 MNHEY, CDR2 SVGEGT. The ends were cut back, 5 bases at V and 6 bases at J, with 23 bases in the middle. The CDR3 consists of 16 residues. The TCR comes from an adult with COVID-19. The V gene is TRBV6-2 or TRBV6-3, the J gene TRBJ2-7; the D gene is possibly TRBD1 (5 bases). Sequenced material: naive CD4+ T cells from PBMCs, cultured in vitro. Stated subset: naive CD4+ T cells isolated by negative enrichment. In nucleotides, the CDR3 is TGTGCCAGCAGTCCCTCCCTCCGGACAAGAGGAGCCGAGCAGTACTTC. Protein sequence: CASSPSLRTRGAEQYF.